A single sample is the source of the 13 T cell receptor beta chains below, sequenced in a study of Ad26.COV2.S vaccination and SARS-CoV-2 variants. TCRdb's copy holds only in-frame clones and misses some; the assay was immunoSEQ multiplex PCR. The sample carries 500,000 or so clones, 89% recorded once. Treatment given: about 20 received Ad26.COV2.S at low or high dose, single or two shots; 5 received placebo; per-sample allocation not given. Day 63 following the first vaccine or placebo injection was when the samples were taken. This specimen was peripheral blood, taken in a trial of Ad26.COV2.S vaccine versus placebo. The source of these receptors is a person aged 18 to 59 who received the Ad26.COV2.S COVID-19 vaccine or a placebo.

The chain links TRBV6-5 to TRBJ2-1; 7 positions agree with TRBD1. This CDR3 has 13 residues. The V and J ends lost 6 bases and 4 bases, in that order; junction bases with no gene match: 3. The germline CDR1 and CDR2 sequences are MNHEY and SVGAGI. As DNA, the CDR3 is TGTGCCAGCAGCACACAGGGGTACAATGAGCAGTTCTTC. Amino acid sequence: CASSTQGYNEQFF.

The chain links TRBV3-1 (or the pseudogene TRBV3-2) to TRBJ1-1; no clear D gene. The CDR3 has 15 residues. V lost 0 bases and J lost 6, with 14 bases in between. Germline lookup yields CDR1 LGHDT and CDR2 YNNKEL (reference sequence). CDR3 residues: CASSQEGSSTPEAFF. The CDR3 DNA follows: TGTGCCAGCAGCCAAGAAGGAAGTTCAACCCCTGAAGCTTTCTTT.

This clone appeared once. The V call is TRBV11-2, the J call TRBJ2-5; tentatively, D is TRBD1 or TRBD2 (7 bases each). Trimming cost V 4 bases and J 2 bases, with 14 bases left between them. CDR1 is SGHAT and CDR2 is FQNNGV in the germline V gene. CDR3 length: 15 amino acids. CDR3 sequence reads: CASSSAGTAQETQYF. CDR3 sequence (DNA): TGTGCCAGCAGCTCAGCGGGGACAGCTCAAGAGACCCAGTACTTC. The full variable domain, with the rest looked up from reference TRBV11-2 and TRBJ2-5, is EAGVAQSPRYKIIEKRQSVAFWCNPISGHATLYWYQQILGQGPKLLIQFQNNGVVDDSQLPKDRFSAERLKGVDSTLKIQPAKLEDSAVYLCASSSAGTAQETQYFGPGTRLLVL.

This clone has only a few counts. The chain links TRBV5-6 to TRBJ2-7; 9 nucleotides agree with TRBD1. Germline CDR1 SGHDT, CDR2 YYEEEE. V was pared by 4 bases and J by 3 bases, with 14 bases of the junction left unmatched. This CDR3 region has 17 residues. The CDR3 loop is CASSLGPHGTGHYEQYF. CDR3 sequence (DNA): TGTGCCAGCAGCCTGGGCCCGCATGGGACAGGGCACTACGAGCAGTACTTC.

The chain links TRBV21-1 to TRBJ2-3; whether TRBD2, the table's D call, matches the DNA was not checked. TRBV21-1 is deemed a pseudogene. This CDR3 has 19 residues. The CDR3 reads CASSNSVGKGRERVDTQYF. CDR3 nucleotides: TGTGCCAGCAGCAATTCTGTGGGGAAAGGTCGGGAGAGGGTGGATACGCAGTATTTT.

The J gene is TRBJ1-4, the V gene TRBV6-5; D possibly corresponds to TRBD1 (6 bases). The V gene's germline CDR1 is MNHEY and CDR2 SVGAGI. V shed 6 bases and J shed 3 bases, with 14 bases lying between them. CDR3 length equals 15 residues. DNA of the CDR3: TGTGCCAGCAGCCTACTCCAGGGGTCTAATGAAAAACTGTTTTTT. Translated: CASSLLQGSNEKLFF.

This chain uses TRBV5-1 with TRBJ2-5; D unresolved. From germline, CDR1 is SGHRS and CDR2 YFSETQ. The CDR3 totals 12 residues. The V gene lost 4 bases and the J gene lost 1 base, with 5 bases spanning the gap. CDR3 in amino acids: CASSTLQETQYF. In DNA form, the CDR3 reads TGCGCCAGCAGCACCCTCCAAGAGACCCAGTACTTC.

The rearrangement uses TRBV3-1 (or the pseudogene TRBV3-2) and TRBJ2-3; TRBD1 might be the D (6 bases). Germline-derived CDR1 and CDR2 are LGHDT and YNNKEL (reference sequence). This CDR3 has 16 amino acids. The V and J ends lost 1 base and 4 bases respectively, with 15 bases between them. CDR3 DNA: TGTGCCAGCAGCCAAGTACTAGGGGGAAACGCAGATACGCAGTATTTT. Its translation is CASSQVLGGNADTQYF.

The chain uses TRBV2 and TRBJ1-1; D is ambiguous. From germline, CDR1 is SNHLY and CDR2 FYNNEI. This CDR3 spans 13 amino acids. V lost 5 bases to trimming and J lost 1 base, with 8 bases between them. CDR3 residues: CASSIEANTEAFF. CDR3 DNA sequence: TGTGCCAGCAGTATTGAAGCGAACACTGAAGCTTTCTTT. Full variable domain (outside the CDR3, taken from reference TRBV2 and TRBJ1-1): EPEVTQTPSHQVTQMGQEVILRCVPISNHLYFYWYRQILGQKVEFLVSFYNNEISEKSEIFDDQFSVERPDGSNFTLKIRSTKLEDSAMYFCASSIEANTEAFFGQGTRLTVV.

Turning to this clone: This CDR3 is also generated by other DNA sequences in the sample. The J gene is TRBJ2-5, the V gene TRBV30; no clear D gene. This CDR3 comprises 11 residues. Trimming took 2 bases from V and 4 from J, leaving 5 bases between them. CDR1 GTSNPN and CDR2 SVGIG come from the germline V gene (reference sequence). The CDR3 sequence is CAWSPRETQYF. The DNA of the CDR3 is TGTGCCTGGAGTCCCAGAGAGACCCAGTACTTC.

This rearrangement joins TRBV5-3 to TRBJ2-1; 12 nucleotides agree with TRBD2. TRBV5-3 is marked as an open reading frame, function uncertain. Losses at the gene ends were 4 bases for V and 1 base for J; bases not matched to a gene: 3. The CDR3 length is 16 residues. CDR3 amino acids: CARSILAGGSYNEQFF. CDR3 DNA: TGTGCCAGAAGCATACTAGCGGGAGGATCCTACAATGAGCAGTTCTTC.

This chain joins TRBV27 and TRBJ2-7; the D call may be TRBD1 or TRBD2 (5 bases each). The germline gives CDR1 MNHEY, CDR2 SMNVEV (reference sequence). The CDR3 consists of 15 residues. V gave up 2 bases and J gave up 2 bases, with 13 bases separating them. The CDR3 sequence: CASSLKGTDTYEQYF. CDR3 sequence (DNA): TGTGCCAGCAGTTTAAAAGGGACCGACACCTACGAGCAGTACTTC.

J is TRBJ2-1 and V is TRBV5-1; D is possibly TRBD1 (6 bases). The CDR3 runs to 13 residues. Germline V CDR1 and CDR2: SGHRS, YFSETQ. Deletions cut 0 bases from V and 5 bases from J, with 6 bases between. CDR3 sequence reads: CASSLGDNNEQFF. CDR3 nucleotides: TGCGCCAGCAGCTTGGGGGACAACAATGAGCAGTTCTTC. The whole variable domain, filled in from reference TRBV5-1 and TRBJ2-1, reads KAGVTQTPRYLIKTRGQQVTLSCSPISGHRSVSWYQQTPGQGLQFLFEYFSETQRNKGNFPGRFSGRQFSNSRSEMNVSTLELGDSALYLCASSLGDNNEQFFGPGTRLTVL.